This T cell receptor (beta chain) emerged from a study of cytomegalovirus exposure and HLA in healthy donors. Study outcomes and limitations: Accounts indicate the classifier identified cytomegalovirus status with strong specificity and sensitivity.

Per germline, CDR1 SQVTM and CDR2 ANQGSEA. V was pared by 4 bases and J by 5 bases, with 2 bases of the junction left unmatched. The CDR3 spans 12 residues. PCR primers comprised 60 Vbeta and 13 Jbeta primers. This table comes from immunoSEQ multiplex PCR, and its TCRdb copy is limited to in-frame clones, with some not included. Of fewer than 150,000 clones listed, 82% were seen once; the top ten hold around 2.3%. Worth noting for this clone: Its antigen is not identified.

The V and J genes are TRBV29-1 and TRBJ1-5; 7 bases match TRBD1. Sequenced: PBMCs. The sequence derives from a woman aged 18-30 years in good health and CMV-seronegative. In DNA form, the CDR3 reads TGCAGCGTTGCTCAGGGGGATCAGCCCCAGCATTTT. Translation gives CSVAQGDQPQHF.